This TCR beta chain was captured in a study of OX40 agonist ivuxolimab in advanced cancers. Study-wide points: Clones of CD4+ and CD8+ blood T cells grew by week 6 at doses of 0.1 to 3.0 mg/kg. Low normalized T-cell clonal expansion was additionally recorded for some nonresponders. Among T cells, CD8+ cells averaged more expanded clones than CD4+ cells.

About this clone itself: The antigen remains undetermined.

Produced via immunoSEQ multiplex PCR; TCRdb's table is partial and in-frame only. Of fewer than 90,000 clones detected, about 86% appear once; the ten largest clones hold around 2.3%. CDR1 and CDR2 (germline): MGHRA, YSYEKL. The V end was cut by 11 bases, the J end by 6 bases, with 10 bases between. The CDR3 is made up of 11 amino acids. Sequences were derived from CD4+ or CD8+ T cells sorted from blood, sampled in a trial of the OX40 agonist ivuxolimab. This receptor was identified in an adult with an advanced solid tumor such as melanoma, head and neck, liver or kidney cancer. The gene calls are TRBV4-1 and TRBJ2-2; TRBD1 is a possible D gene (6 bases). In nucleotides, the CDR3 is TGCGCCGCCAGGGGATCCGGGGAGCTGTTTTTT. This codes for CAARGSGELFF.